The T cell receptor (beta chain) described here comes from a study of monozygotic twins with inflammatory bowel disease. Findings and caveats of the study: Twins with IBD were found to have lower TCRbeta diversity (inverse Simpson) than healthy co-twins.

The authors used roughly 3.5 ug of total RNA per TCR library. TCRdb processed the 5' RACE reads again and assigns one entry to each CDR3 protein, with no DNA. The sample holds approximately 400,000 distinct CDR3 sequences. A word on this clonotype: Its antigen is undetermined.

The sample was blood. The sequence was collected from a human donor with ulcerative colitis or Crohn's disease, or a healthy co-twin of an affected twin (not recorded which).

This CDR3 reads CASAQQLNTGELFF. This sequence joins TRBV6-1 and TRBJ2-2. The CDR3 is 14 amino acids. Germline CDR1 and CDR2: MNHNS and SASEGT.